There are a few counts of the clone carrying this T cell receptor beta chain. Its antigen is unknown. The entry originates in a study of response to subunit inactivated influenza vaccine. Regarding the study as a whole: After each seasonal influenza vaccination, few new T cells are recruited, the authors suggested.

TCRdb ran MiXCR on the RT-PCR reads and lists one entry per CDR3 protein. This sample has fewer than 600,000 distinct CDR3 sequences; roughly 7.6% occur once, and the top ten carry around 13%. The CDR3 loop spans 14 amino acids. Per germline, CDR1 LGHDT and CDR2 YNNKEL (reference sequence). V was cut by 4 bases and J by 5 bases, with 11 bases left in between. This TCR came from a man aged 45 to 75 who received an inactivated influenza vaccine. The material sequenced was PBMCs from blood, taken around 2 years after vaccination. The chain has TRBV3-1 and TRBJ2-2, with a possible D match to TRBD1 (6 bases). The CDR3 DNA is TGTGCCAGCAGCCGGGGGACAATTACCGGGGAGCTGTTTTTT. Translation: CASSRGTITGELFF.